This T cell receptor beta chain was found in a study of cytotoxic CD8 clonotypes in ibrutinib-treated CLL. In the study overall: Patient counts were about 12 relapsed/refractory, roughly 15 treatment-naive and some 17 IGHV unmutated. Investigators collected response samples after a median roughly 13 months of treatment, range 6 to 36. General study points: Clonality was higher at baseline than in age-matched healthy donors and tracked circulating CD8+ T-cell counts.

This CDR3 is built from 16 residues. Germline assignment: CDR1 MNHNS and CDR2 SASEGT. V lost 2 bases to trimming and J lost 4 bases; unmatched junction nucleotides: 7. As to this clone: Its antigen remains unknown.

Repertoires were generated with immunoSEQ multiplex PCR, while TCRdb's copy carries only in-frame clones and drops some. The data show 150,000 to 200,000 clones, with 88% seen just once and approximately 2.9% held by the top ten. The receptor's source is a human donor with chronic lymphocytic leukemia. The genes are TRBV6-1 and TRBJ2-3; 9 bases match TRBD1. The sequences come from PBMCs, collected at disease progression, from a patient treated with ibrutinib. DNA of the CDR3: TGTGCCAGCAGTGAATCCGGGACAGGGTTTCCAGATACGCAGTATTTT. As protein: CASSESGTGFPDTQYF.